This passage covers 29 T cell receptor beta chains from one sample sequenced in a study of OX40 agonist ivuxolimab in advanced cancers. Clones were read by immunoSEQ multiplex PCR, and TCRdb kept only the in-frame ones, dropping some. The sample yields approximately 60,000 clones, around 90% seen once. The source material was CD4+ or CD8+ T cells sorted from blood, sampled in a trial of the OX40 agonist ivuxolimab. The source of these receptors is an adult with an advanced solid tumor such as melanoma, head and neck, liver or kidney cancer.

CDR3 nucleotides: TGTGCCAGCAGCTTTGCGGGGCCGGAAGCTTTCTTT. The encoded protein is CASSFAGPEAFF. The chain links TRBV5-4 to TRBJ1-1; tentatively, D is TRBD1 (5 bases). Per germline, CDR1 SGHNT and CDR2 YYREEE (reference sequence). Trimming shortened V by 2 bases and J by 8 bases, and 10 bases separated the two germline ends. The CDR3 covers 12 residues. Using reference TRBV5-4 and TRBJ1-1 for the parts outside the CDR3, the full variable domain is ETGVTQSPTHLIKTRGQQVTLRCSSQSGHNTVSWYQQALGQGPQFIFQYYREEENGRGNFPPRFSGLQFPNYSSELNVNALELDDSALYLCASSFAGPEAFFGQGTRLTVV.

This chain links TRBV27 with TRBJ2-1, with a weak D call TRBD1 (6 bases). V lost 5 bases to trimming and J lost 9 bases, with 26 bases between them. CDR3 size: 17 residues. Germline V CDR1 and CDR2: MNHEY, SMNVEV (reference sequence). The CDR3 DNA reads as TGTGCCAGCAGTACTCCGGGACATATGATGCTTTTCGGTGAGCAGTTCTTC. This codes for CASSTPGHMMLFGEQFF.

The chain couples TRBV5-1 to TRBJ2-7; D is unresolved. The CDR3 sequence is 11 residues long. V dropped 3 bases and J dropped 3 bases, with 4 bases sitting between them. In germline, CDR1 is SGHRS, CDR2 YFSETQ. CDR3 nucleotide sequence: TGCGCCAGCAGCTCGAACTACGAGCAGTACTTC. Its protein is CASSSNYEQYF.

The table lists this clone with a count of one. The chain uses TRBV11-2 and TRBJ2-3; 8 bases line up with TRBD2. Per the germline V gene, CDR1 is SGHAT and CDR2 is FQNNGV. J lost 6 bases, V lost 7 bases, and 9 bases had no gene match. CDR3 length equals 14 residues. The CDR3 loop reads CASTPGGARDTQYF. Written as DNA, the CDR3 is TGTGCCAGCACCCCCGGGGGGGCCAGGGATACGCAGTATTTT.

The chain has TRBV9 and TRBJ2-5, with 9 bases fitting TRBD2. The CDR3 consists of 15 residues. With 3 bases clipped from V and 4 bases from J, the junction kept 7 bases outside the gene matches. Germline CDR1 and CDR2: SGDLS and YYNGEE. The CDR3 DNA is TGTGCCAGCAGCGCGGATAGCGGGGGTGGAGAGACCCAGTACTTC. It codes for CASSADSGGGETQYF. The entire variable domain, with the rest obtained from reference TRBV9 and TRBJ2-5, is as follows: DSGVTQTPKHLITATGQRVTLRCSPRSGDLSVYWYQQSLDQGLQFLIQYYNGEERAKGNILERFSAQQFPDLHSELNLSSLELGDSALYFCASSADSGGGETQYFGPGTRLLVL.

The chain uses TRBV6-4 and TRBJ2-7, with 7 bases matching TRBD2. V gave up 5 bases and J gave up 3 bases; unmatched junction bases: 13. Per germline, CDR1 MRHNA and CDR2 SNTAGT. This CDR3 spans 16 amino acids. CDR3 coding DNA: TGTGCCAGCAGTCCCGGGGGAGGGGCCTCCCTCTACGAGCAGTACTTC. Translating it yields CASSPGGGASLYEQYF.

V gene TRBV28 combines with J gene TRBJ2-5; possible D gene TRBD2, 6 bases. V dropped 6 bases and J dropped 0 bases, with 8 bases sitting between them. The CDR3 totals 13 residues. Germline CDR1 reads MDHEN; CDR2 reads SYDVKM. The CDR3 spells CASSRENQETQYF. The DNA of the CDR3 is TGTGCCAGCAGCCGGGAGAACCAAGAGACCCAGTACTTC.

This clone was detected only once. The chain joins TRBV6-1 to TRBJ1-2; D unclear. The CDR3 has 14 amino acids. CDR1 is MNHNS, CDR2 SASEGT, per germline. Deletions cut 1 base from V and 4 bases from J, with 10 bases between. CDR3 coding DNA: TGTGCCAGCAGTGAAGAGTACAGCTTCTATGGCTACACCTTC. As protein: CASSEEYSFYGYTF.

The CDR3 DNA reads TGTGCCAGCAGCCCAGGGACAGGGGTTAGCTCCTATAATTCACCCCTCCACTTT. It specifies CASSPGTGVSSYNSPLHF. The chain carries TRBV7-6 and TRBJ1-6; 10 nucleotides align to TRBD1. Germline CDR1 reads SGHVS; CDR2 reads FNYEAQ. The ends lost 5 bases at V and 0 bases at J; junction bases unmatched: 7. The CDR3 runs 18 residues.

This chain connects TRBV27 to TRBJ2-3; possibly TRBD1 for D (6 bases). There are 16 residues in the CDR3. Between the trimmed V and J ends, which lost 3 bases and 3 bases, there was a span of 16 bases. Germline CDR1 reads MNHEY; CDR2 reads SMNVEV (reference sequence). CDR3 region: CASSFRRQVATDTQYF. CDR3 DNA sequence: TGTGCCAGCAGTTTCCGGCGACAGGTTGCAACAGATACGCAGTATTTT.

The V and J genes are TRBV27 and TRBJ2-1, with 7 nucleotides matching TRBD2. The V segment lost 8 bases and the J segment 4 bases; nucleotides outside the gene matches: 8. The CDR3 covers 14 residues. Germline V CDR1 and CDR2: MNHEY, SMNVEV (reference sequence). CDR3 in amino acids: CASGSSGPYNEQFF. The CDR3 DNA reads as TGTGCCAGCGGATCTAGCGGACCTTACAATGAGCAGTTCTTC.

V is TRBV5-1 and J is TRBJ2-2; D uncertain. The CDR3 is 11 amino acids. V was shortened by 8 bases and J by 3 bases, with 5 bases between the two germline ends. Germline V CDR1 and CDR2: SGHRS, YFSETQ. The CDR3: CASLHTGELFF. CDR3 nucleotides: TGCGCCAGTCTACACACCGGGGAGCTGTTTTTT.

The rearrangement joins TRBV19 to TRBJ2-3; possible D gene TRBD1, 7 bases. Germline loops: CDR1 LNHDA, CDR2 SQIVND (reference sequence). The CDR3 runs 15 residues. Trimming took 5 bases from V and 6 from J, leaving 18 bases between them. The CDR3 protein is CASSYAAGGTDTQYF. The CDR3 DNA reads as TGTGCCAGTAGTTACGCGGCAGGGGGGACGGATACGCAGTATTTT.

The chain uses TRBV2 and TRBJ2-1; no clear D. The CDR3 length is 13 residues. The germline CDR1 and CDR2 sequences are SNHLY and FYNNEI. Trimming pared 3 bases from V and 6 bases from J, leaving 9 bases between. The CDR3 reads CASSESAINEQFF. Here the CDR3 DNA reads TGTGCCAGCAGTGAGAGTGCAATCAATGAGCAGTTCTTC.

J is TRBJ2-1 and V is TRBV27, with TRBD2 identical over 7 bases. After removal of 5 bases from V and 8 bases from J, the junction contained 12 bases not matched to a gene. The CDR3 sequence is 15 residues long. Germline CDR1 is MNHEY and CDR2 is SMNVEV (reference sequence). In DNA form, the CDR3 reads TGTGCCAGCAGTCAGGCTAGCGGTGCCGCGGATGAGCAGTTCTTC. Amino acids: CASSQASGAADEQFF.

The V and J genes are TRBV4-3 and TRBJ1-1, with D hard to call. Germline CDR1 reads LGHNA; CDR2 reads YSLEER. The V and J ends lost 3 bases and 0 bases respectively, with 23 bases between them. The CDR3 sequence is 19 residues long. As DNA, the CDR3 is TGCGCCAGCAGCCAGCTACCGGACCGCGCCCGTAGAATGAACACTGAAGCTTTCTTT. Protein: CASSQLPDRARRMNTEAFF.

The chain recombines TRBV18 with TRBJ2-7; 8 nucleotides align to TRBD1. Germline CDR1 KGHSH, CDR2 LQKENI. The V and J ends lost 0 bases and 0 bases, in that order; junction bases with no gene match: 7. The length of the CDR3 is 17 residues. CDR3 in amino acids: CASSPPNKTGASYEQYF. DNA for the CDR3: TGTGCCAGCTCACCACCGAACAAGACAGGGGCCTCCTACGAGCAGTACTTC.

This chain uses TRBV9 with TRBJ1-2, with 10 positions matching TRBD1. Trimming removed 0 bases from V and 3 bases from J; junction bases left unmatched: 5. Germline assignment: CDR1 SGDLS and CDR2 YYNGEE. The CDR3 is 16 amino acids. CDR3 loop: CASSVGGTGDHYGYTF. The CDR3 DNA follows: TGTGCCAGCAGCGTAGGGGGGACAGGGGATCACTATGGCTACACCTTC.

This chain links TRBV6-5 with TRBJ2-7, with 9 bases aligning to TRBD2. Germline V CDR1 and CDR2: MNHEY, SVGAGI. The CDR3 loop spans 15 amino acids. V dropped 2 bases and J dropped 3; count of bases not matched to a gene: 5. CDR3 bases: TGTGCCAGCAGTTACGGCGGGGGGGGTAGCTACGAGCAGTACTTC. This encodes CASSYGGGGSYEQYF.

The chain recombines TRBV13 with TRBJ2-1, with D unclear. The CDR3 covers 12 residues. Trimming shortened V by 5 bases and J by 4 bases, and 6 bases separated the two germline ends. Germline V lookup: CDR1 PRHDT, CDR2 FYEKMQ (reference sequence). The CDR3 region has the DNA TGTGCCAGCAGCCTGGTTTACAATGAGCAGTTCTTC. It encodes CASSLVYNEQFF.

V usage is TRBV5-4 and J usage is TRBJ2-1; 7 bases map to TRBD2. The CDR3 is 15 amino acids. Germline loops: CDR1 SGHNT, CDR2 YYREEE (reference sequence). The junction had 8 bases not matched to a gene; V was cut back by 1 base and J by 7 bases. This chain's CDR3 is CASSLQRDPGNEQFF. CDR3 DNA: TGTGCCAGCAGCTTGCAGCGGGACCCCGGGAATGAGCAGTTCTTC.

The V gene is TRBV6-1, the J gene TRBJ1-2; unclear D gene. Deletions cut 1 base from V and 8 bases from J, with 17 bases between. Germline lookup yields CDR1 MNHNS and CDR2 SASEGT. The CDR3 has 15 residues. The CDR3 region has the DNA TGTGCCAGCAGTGAAGAAGCAGCCCATGCTTCCGGCTACACCTTC. Its protein is CASSEEAAHASGYTF.

This clone has only one observation. The V and J genes are TRBV7-9 and TRBJ2-1; the D is unclear. Trimming pared 5 bases from V and 6 bases from J, leaving 11 bases between. The CDR3 runs to 13 residues. Per germline, CDR1 SEHNR and CDR2 FQNEAQ (reference sequence). The CDR3 bases are TGTGCCAGCAGCCCCCGGACGGCCAATGAGCAGTTCTTC. Protein sequence: CASSPRTANEQFF.

This sequence joins TRBV5-1 and TRBJ1-1, with a tentative D call TRBD1 (6 bases). Germline V gives CDR1 SGHRS, CDR2 YFSETQ. The CDR3 covers 14 residues. The V gene lost 1 base and the J gene lost 4 bases, with 11 bases spanning the gap. CDR3 region: CASSLKGGPTEAFF. The DNA of the CDR3 is TGCGCCAGCAGCTTGAAGGGGGGGCCCACTGAAGCTTTCTTT.

J is TRBJ2-5 and V is TRBV6-6; D call uncertain. The CDR3 runs to 14 residues. CDR1 and CDR2 (germline): MNHNY, SVGAGI (reference sequence). V was clipped by 3 bases and J by 5 bases, with 13 bases between them. This CDR3 is CASSYSGLRETQYF. CDR3 bases: TGTGCCAGCAGTTATTCCGGGCTACGGGAGACCCAGTACTTC.

The chain joins TRBV14 to TRBJ2-1; no reliable D call. The CDR3 contains 14 residues. The V gene lost 1 base and the J gene lost 6 bases, with 10 bases spanning the gap. Germline-derived CDR1 and CDR2 are SGHDN and FVKESK. The CDR3 spells CASSQVTTGNEQFF. The CDR3 DNA reads as TGTGCCAGCAGCCAAGTGACAACGGGCAATGAGCAGTTCTTC.

This sequence joins TRBV2 and TRBJ2-5; possibly TRBD2 for D (5 bases). CDR1 and CDR2 (germline): SNHLY, FYNNEI. Deletions cut 0 bases from V and 5 bases from J, with 16 bases between. CDR3 length: 16 amino acids. The CDR3 bases are TGTGCCAGCAGTGAAGCGCTTGTTCTAGCTTGGGAGACCCAGTACTTC. It yields the protein CASSEALVLAWETQYF.

This clone was recorded only once. The rearrangement uses TRBV6-1 and TRBJ1-1; D is unclear. Germline CDR1 MNHNS, CDR2 SASEGT. Trimming took 4 bases from V and 0 from J, leaving 9 bases between them. The CDR3 has 14 residues. The CDR3 DNA is TGTGCCAGCAGTGTTGAAGCCATGAACACTGAAGCTTTCTTT. Its translation: CASSVEAMNTEAFF.

V usage is TRBV11-1 and J usage is TRBJ2-1; unclear D gene. CDR1 is SGHAT, CDR2 FQDESV, per germline (reference sequence). V dropped 3 bases and J dropped 6 bases, with 12 bases sitting between them. The CDR3 length is 14 residues. The CDR3 is CASSFEGHPNEQFF. In DNA form, the CDR3 reads TGTGCCAGCAGCTTTGAAGGCCACCCCAATGAGCAGTTCTTC. The full variable domain, completed using reference TRBV11-1 and TRBJ2-1, is EAEVAQSPRYKITEKSQAVAFWCDPISGHATLYWYRQILGQGPELLVQFQDESVVDDSQLPKDRFSAERLKGVDSTLKIQPAELGDSAMYLCASSFEGHPNEQFFGPGTRLTVL.